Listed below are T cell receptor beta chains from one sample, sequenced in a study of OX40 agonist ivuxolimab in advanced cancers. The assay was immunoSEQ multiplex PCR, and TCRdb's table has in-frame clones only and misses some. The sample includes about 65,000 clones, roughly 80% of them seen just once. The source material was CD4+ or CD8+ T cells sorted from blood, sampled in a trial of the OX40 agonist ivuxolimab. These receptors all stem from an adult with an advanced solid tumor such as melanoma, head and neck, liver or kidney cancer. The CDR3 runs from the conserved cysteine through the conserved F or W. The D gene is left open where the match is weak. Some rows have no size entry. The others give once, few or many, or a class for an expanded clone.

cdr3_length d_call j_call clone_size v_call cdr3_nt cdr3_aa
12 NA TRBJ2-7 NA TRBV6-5 TGTGCCAGCAGCCCCGGGAGCTACGAGCAGTACTTC CASSPGSYEQYF
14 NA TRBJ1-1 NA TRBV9 TGTGCCAGCAGCGTAGCTACGGAGAACACTGAAGCTTTCTTT CASSVATENTEAFF
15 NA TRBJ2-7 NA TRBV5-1 TGCGCCAGCAGCTTGTTTAGCGGAAGCGGCTACGAGCAGTACTTC CASSLFSGSGYEQYF
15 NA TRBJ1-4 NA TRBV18 TGTGCCAGCTCACCAGGGATCTACAGGGATGAAAAACTGTTTTTT CASSPGIYRDEKLFF
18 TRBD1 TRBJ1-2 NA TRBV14 TGTGCCAGCAGCCGAGCGGGACAGGTAGCGGGGGCAAGGGATGGCTACACCTTC CASSRAGQVAGARDGYTF
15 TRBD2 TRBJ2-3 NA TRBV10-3 TGTGCCATCAGTACTAGCGACACTAGCACAGATACGCAGTATTTT CAISTSDTSTDTQYF
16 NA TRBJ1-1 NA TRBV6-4 TGTGCCAGCAGTGACTCGAGGGTTTGCAGGGGCACTGAAGCTTTCTTT CASSDSRVCRGTEAFF
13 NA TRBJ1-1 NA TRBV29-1 TGCAGCGTTGAAGGACAGACGAACACTGAAGCTTTCTTT CSVEGQTNTEAFF
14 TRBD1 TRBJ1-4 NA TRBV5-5 TGTGCCAGCAGCGCGCCGGGACAGGGGAGGGGGCTGTTTTTT CASSAPGQGRGLFF
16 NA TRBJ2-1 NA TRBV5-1 TGCGCCAGCAGCTTGGAAGCCAGCGGAGACTACAATGAGCAGTTCTTC CASSLEASGDYNEQFF
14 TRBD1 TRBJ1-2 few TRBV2 TGTGCCAGCAGCGTACAGGGGCCTGAGGATGGCTACACCTTC CASSVQGPEDGYTF
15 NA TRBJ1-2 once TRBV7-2 TGTGCCAGCAGCGAGGGACGGGCAGTTATCTATGGCTACACCTTC CASSEGRAVIYGYTF
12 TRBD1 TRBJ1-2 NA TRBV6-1 TGTGCCAGCAGGACAGGGGGCTATGGCTACACCTTC CASRTGGYGYTF
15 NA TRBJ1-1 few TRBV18 TGTGCCAGCTCACCACAGGGGCGGAGGAACACTGAAGCTTTCTTT CASSPQGRRNTEAFF
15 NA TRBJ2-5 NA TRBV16 TGTGCCAGCAGTAGTCAGGGTCTATTGCAAGAGACCCAGTACTTC CASSSQGLLQETQYF
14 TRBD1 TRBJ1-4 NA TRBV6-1 TGTGCCAGCACCCGACAGGGTAGGGTTGAAAAACTGTTTTTT CASTRQGRVEKLFF
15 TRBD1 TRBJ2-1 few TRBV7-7 TGTGCTAGCAGCTTAGCGAAGGGGGCCCACAATGAGCAGTTCTTC CASSLAKGAHNEQFF
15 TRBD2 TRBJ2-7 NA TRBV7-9 TGTGCCAGCAGCTTAGGACTAGCGGGAGTCTACGAGCAGTACTTC CASSLGLAGVYEQYF
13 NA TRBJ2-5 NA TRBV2 TGTGCCAGCAGTGACCTCAGGGGGGGGACCCAGTACTTC CASSDLRGGTQYF
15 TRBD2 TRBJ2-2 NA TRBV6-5 TGTGCCAGCAGTTACTCAAGCGGGGTCAGTGGGGAGCTGTTTTTT CASSYSSGVSGELFF
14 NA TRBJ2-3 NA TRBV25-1 TGTGCCAGCAGTGAACTCGGCGGCACAGATACGCAGTATTTT CASSELGGTDTQYF
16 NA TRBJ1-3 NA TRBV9 TGTGCCAGCAGCGTATATGACGGAGGCTCTGGAAACACCATATATTTT CASSVYDGGSGNTIYF
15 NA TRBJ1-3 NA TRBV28 TGTGCCAGCAGTCTCCAGGGGCTAAAAGGAAACACCATATATTTT CASSLQGLKGNTIYF
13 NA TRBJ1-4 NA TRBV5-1 TGCGCCAGCCACGAGGGGGATACTGAAAAACTGTTTTTT CASHEGDTEKLFF
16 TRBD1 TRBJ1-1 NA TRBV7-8 TGTGCCAGCAGCTCGCTACAGGGGCCTAATCTCCCTGAAGCTTTCTTT CASSSLQGPNLPEAFF
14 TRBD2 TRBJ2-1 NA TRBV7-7 TGTGCTAGCAGCCGGGAGGGCCTATTCAATGAGCAGTTCTTC CASSREGLFNEQFF
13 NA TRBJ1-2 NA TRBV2 TGTGCCACACGGGTGGACAGCCCCTATGGCTACACCTTC CATRVDSPYGYTF
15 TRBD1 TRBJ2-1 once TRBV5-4 TGTGCCAGCAGCCCCGGGACAGGGAACCCCAATGAGCAGTTCTTC CASSPGTGNPNEQFF
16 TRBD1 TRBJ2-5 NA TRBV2 TGTGCCAGCAGTGGGGGGACAGCCATTAGCCCAGAGACCCAGTACTTC CASSGGTAISPETQYF
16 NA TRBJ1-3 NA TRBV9 TGTGCCAGCAGCGTAGAAGGGGTCGAAGCTGGAAACACCATATATTTT CASSVEGVEAGNTIYF
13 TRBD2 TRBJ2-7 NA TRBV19 TGTGCCAGTAGAAACGGGGGGGCAATCGAGCAGTACTTC CASRNGGAIEQYF
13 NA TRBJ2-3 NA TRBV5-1 TGCGCCAGCAGCATTGGAGGGGCAGATACGCAGTATTTT CASSIGGADTQYF
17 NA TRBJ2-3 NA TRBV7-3 TGTGCCAGCAGCCCGGGACGGAGGGGGGGTCGCACAGATACGCAGTATTTT CASSPGRRGGRTDTQYF
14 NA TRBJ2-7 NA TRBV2 TGTGCCAGCAGTGACGGCGGTGGACCTTACGAGCAGTACTTC CASSDGGGPYEQYF
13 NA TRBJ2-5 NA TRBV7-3 TGTGCCAGCAGCTTCTCCCCCCGGGAGACCCAGTACTTC CASSFSPRETQYF
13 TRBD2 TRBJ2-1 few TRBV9 TGTGCCAGCAGCGTAACTAGCGGAAATGAGCAGTTCTTC CASSVTSGNEQFF
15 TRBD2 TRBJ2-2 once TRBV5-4 TGTGCCAGCCGCGCGGGGGGGACGAACACCGGGGAGCTGTTTTTT CASRAGGTNTGELFF
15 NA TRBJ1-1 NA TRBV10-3 TGTGCCATCAGTGATAGGAAGAAGGGGAAAACTGAAGCTTTCTTT CAISDRKKGKTEAFF
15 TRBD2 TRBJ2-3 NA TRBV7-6 TGTGCCAGCAGCTTGACTAGCGGCTACACAGATACGCAGTATTTT CASSLTSGYTDTQYF
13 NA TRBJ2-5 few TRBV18 TGTGCCAGCTCAACAGGGCTTGGGGAGACCCAGTACTTC CASSTGLGETQYF
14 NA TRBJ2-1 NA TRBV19 TGTGCCAGTAGTTCGGACCGAGACCTAGGAGAGCAGTTCTTC CASSSDRDLGEQFF
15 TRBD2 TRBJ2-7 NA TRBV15 TGTGCCACCAGCAGAGGCGGGACTAGCGGATACGAGCAGTACTTC CATSRGGTSGYEQYF
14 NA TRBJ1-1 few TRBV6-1 TGTGCCAGCAAGACAGCCACGGGGAACACTGAAGCTTTCTTT CASKTATGNTEAFF